This TCR beta chain was obtained from a study of human T cells and chemical hapten exposure (dated by TCRdb to the early 2020s). For context, the study as a whole: Libraries were combined into a pool for sequencing, and differences in TCR yield between samples came mainly from small differences in library volumes within the pool. This study followed changes in the peripheral blood TCR repertoire in vivo during primary and secondary sensitization of alopecia patients to the hapten diphenylcyclopropenone (DPC). Both TCR alpha and TCR beta chains were sequenced from each blood RNA sample.

This clonotype was seen ten or more times. Its antigen remains unidentified. No much larger clonotype is one base removed from it; base qualities were not supplied. General study outcomes and caveats: Repeated subsampling changed both the strength of the expansion versus patch-test correlation and the threshold at which that correlation became significant. The number of TCRs above 1 in 1000 frequency did not change with DPC sensitization; there was no evidence of global repertoire structure alterations.

Receptor libraries were prepared by RACE. Sequenced using a NextSeq 500. Library preparation attached unique molecular identifiers to individual cDNA molecules for quantitative, reproducible TCR counting. Processing in the source paper ran as follows. The median number of TCRs per sample was 95,638, ranging from roughly 20,000 to 700,000. V, J and CDR3 annotation of the TCR reads was performed with the Decombinator software suite. For the PS versus PT1 abundance plots, all samples were subsampled to the same number of TCRs (28,000). Expanded TCRs were defined as absent before sensitization and observed at least eight times at the 2-week time point. TCRdb ran its own pipeline on the public reads, namely fastp trimming at Q25 and MiXCR clone calling, and kept in-frame beta chains. Rows merge per CDR3 protein into single entries with the most common DNA and genes. These V and J calls originate from TCRdb's pipeline instead of the authors' own analysis. This sample comprises 130,000 or so distinct CDR3 sequences, approximately 9.5% of them detected only once. Approximately 2% of the sample rests with the top ten.

The intended sense of this specimen's time point label: healthy volunteer bleed at 2 weeks. Total RNA was extracted from unfractionated whole blood collected in Tempus Blood RNA tubes. About 5 healthy volunteers were used as TCR sequencing controls and were bled at day 0, 2 weeks and 6 weeks. The source is a male donor in good health. Some clones in this sample may be carry-over from other donors' samples. The sequenced sample was whole blood.

The bases read TGCAGTGCTAGAGATCTCTTAGGGGGAGGCTACAATGAGCAGTTCTTC. Translated, this is CSARDLLGGGYNEQFF. Here the chain combines TRBV20-1 and TRBJ2-1; the D segment is perhaps TRBD1 or TRBD2, each sharing 6 matched bases. The CDR3 runs 16 residues from the cysteine to the phenylalanine. Only the CDR3 portion is preserved as DNA: 48 bases, with reading frame beginning at the first base. CDR1 and CDR2 were assigned from the germline V gene (reference sequence) as DFQATT and SNEGSKA. V gives up 0 bases and J gives up 3 bases, and the segment between their germline ends measures 15 bases.